The entry below gives a single TCR beta chain sequence along with its context. Its antigen is undetermined. This entry belongs to a study of CXCR3-negative and CXCR3-positive naive CD8 T cells. Study-wide results and caveats: CXCR3 levels fell partly with cryopreservation; most assays relied on fresh PBMCs. When CXCR3-positive naive cells were set against CXCR3-negative naive cells, the former had more hydrophobic TRB CDR3s. Sequencing showed both naive subsets with comparably high diversity, and memory CD8+ cells much lower.

This CDR3 has 12 amino acids. Via 5' RACE with UMI labels, TRB cDNA libraries were prepared. TCRdb reanalyzed the 5' RACE reads, giving one entry per CDR3 protein sequence and no DNA. The table lists tens of thousands of distinct CDR3 sequences. The chain uses TRBV12-3 or TRBV12-4 and TRBJ2-1; the TCRdb call, TRBD1, lacks DNA for checking. The sequence was obtained from a human donor in good health. Some clones in this sample may be carry-over from other donors' samples. The sequenced sample was naive CXCR3- CD8+ T cells from blood. The subset: CD45RO-CCR7+CD27+CD95- naive CD8+ T cells lacking CXCR3 (TNR3-). The CDR3 region is CASSPTGTGGFF.